This entry describes one TCR beta chain. Looked up from germline, CDR1 is SGHRS and CDR2 is YFSETQ. Losses at the gene ends were 4 bases for V and 4 bases for J; bases not matched to a gene: 5. This CDR3 spans 14 amino acids. Assay: immunoSEQ multiplex PCR; the TCRdb copy retains only in-frame clones and omits some. The sample yields about 170,000 clones, roughly 82% seen once. Residents of 24 US areas, aged 18 to 89 years, made up the participants. Participant reports of clinical history set cohort assignment. This record belongs to a study of blood T cell repertoires in COVID-19. The source of this sequence is a middle-aged man who had recovered from COVID-19. The V and J genes are TRBV5-1 and TRBJ2-7; TRBD1 aligns across 10 bases. Sequenced sample: PBMCs or T cells enriched from blood (not recorded which). In DNA form, the CDR3 reads TGCGCCAGCAGCCCCGACAGGGGGCTTTACGAGCAGTACTTC. Protein product: CASSPDRGLYEQYF.